A single sample gave rise to the 19 T cell receptor beta chains below, sequenced in a study of T cell repertoires in cytomegalovirus infection. TCRdb re-analysed the reads in MiXCR, keeping a single row per CDR3 protein. The sample yields about 310,000 distinct CDR3 sequences, just under 25% seen once. These receptors' targets are unknown. Sequencing used cultured PBMCs, obtained from culture after CMV antigen stimulation. The receptors here all came from a human donor in good health (CMV status not recorded). Some clones in this sample may be carry-over from other donors' samples.

This clonotype was picked up a small number of times. The chain carries TRBV6-2 or TRBV6-3 and TRBJ1-1; TRBD1 matches 7 bases. The CDR3 totals 17 residues. Germline CDR1 and CDR2: MNHEY and SVGEGT. Germline trimming cut 8 bases from V and 0 bases from J; bases unmatched to any gene: 15. For the CDR3, the DNA is TGTGCCAGCGGCCCGAGGACAGGTCACCCCATGAACACTGAAGCTTTCTTT. This gives the protein CASGPRTGHPMNTEAFF.

This chain links TRBV10-3 with TRBJ2-3, with 16 bases identical to TRBD2. The CDR3 loop spans 18 amino acids. The germline gives CDR1 ENHRY, CDR2 SYGVKD. V gave up 10 bases and J gave up 1 base; unmatched junction bases: 11. The CDR3 is CATSRPGLAGGGTDTQYF. CDR3 sequence (DNA): TGTGCCACCTCCAGACCGGGACTAGCGGGAGGGGGCACAGATACGCAGTATTTT.

This clonotype was seen a handful of times. The chain combines TRBV12-3 or TRBV12-4 with TRBJ1-1; a possible D gene is TRBD1 (5 bases). This CDR3 is built from 13 residues. V was clipped by 0 bases and J by 5 bases, with 7 bases between them. The CDR3 is CASSLARGTEAFF. The CDR3 DNA reads TGTGCCAGCAGTTTAGCGCGGGGGACTGAAGCTTTCTTT.

V and J are TRBV6-1 and TRBJ2-1; 8 bases fit TRBD2. The V and J ends lost 5 bases and 0 bases, in that order; junction bases with no gene match: 12. This CDR3 region has 18 residues. Germline values: CDR1 MNHNS, CDR2 SASEGT. CDR3 sequence (DNA): TGTGCCAGCAGTCGGGCGGGAGGCACATTGAGCTCCTACAATGAGCAGTTCTTC. The encoded protein is CASSRAGGTLSSYNEQFF.

At least ten counts were recorded for this clonotype. The chain has TRBV28 and TRBJ2-2; weak D call: TRBD2 (6 bases). The V gene's germline CDR1 is MDHEN and CDR2 SYDVKM. The V end was cut by 4 bases, the J end by 3 bases, with 9 bases between. The CDR3 covers 14 residues. CDR3 sequence: CASSYGSHTGELFF. The CDR3 DNA reads TGTGCCAGCAGTTACGGGAGCCACACCGGGGAGCTGTTTTTT.

This clonotype was detected a few times. The chain is built from TRBV12-5 and TRBJ1-3; 8 bases line up with TRBD1. Germline V gives CDR1 LGHNT, CDR2 FRNRAP. There are 17 residues in the CDR3. Trimming at V came to 4 bases and at J to 2 bases, leaving 10 bases not matched to a gene. The CDR3 DNA reads as TGTGCTAGTGGTTCCTCTGTTGGACAGGGAACTGGAAACACCATATATTTT. Amino acids: CASGSSVGQGTGNTIYF.

This clonotype was seen a handful of times. V usage is TRBV7-9 and J usage is TRBJ2-5; D possibly corresponds to TRBD2 (7 bases). V was shortened by 4 bases and J by 6 bases, with 15 bases between the two germline ends. Germline CDR1 and CDR2: SEHNR and FQNEAQ (reference sequence). This CDR3 spans 14 amino acids. CDR3 coding DNA: TGTGCCAGCAGCTCCCAAGGGGGAGGGCAGACCCAGTACTTC. It specifies CASSSQGGGQTQYF.

The table lists this clonotype with a few counts. The chain employs TRBV5-6 and TRBJ2-2, with D perhaps matching TRBD2 (5 bases). Germline loops: CDR1 SGHDT, CDR2 YYEEEE. This CDR3 has 16 residues. V was trimmed by 0 bases and J by 4 bases, leaving 13 bases between them. The CDR3 DNA sequence: TGTGCCAGCAGCTTGGCCGGGGAGTTCAGCACCGGGGAGCTGTTTTTT. Residues: CASSLAGEFSTGELFF.

This clonotype has just a few counts. V is TRBV2 and J is TRBJ1-5; 7 bases map to TRBD1. Germline-derived CDR1 and CDR2 are SNHLY and FYNNEI. V shed 7 bases and J 5 bases; nucleotides not matched to a gene: 14. The CDR3 has 16 residues. The DNA for the CDR3 is TGTGCCAGCACCGAACGGGGGGACAGATCCTATCAGCCCCAGCATTTT. Its translation: CASTERGDRSYQPQHF.

In this sample, this clonotype turned up a few times. This sequence joins TRBV6-5 and TRBJ1-3; D gene ambiguous. The CDR3 totals 14 residues. Germline V gene data show CDR1 as MNHEY and CDR2 as SVGAGI. V was pared by 6 bases and J by 0 bases, with 9 bases between. CDR3 nucleotide sequence: TGTGCCAGCAGACCAGACTTCTCTGGAAACACCATATATTTT. As protein: CASRPDFSGNTIYF.

Ten or more counts support this clonotype. The rearrangement links TRBV12-3 or TRBV12-4 to TRBJ2-3, with 9 bases fitting TRBD2. The CDR3 extends over 15 amino acids. J lost 11 bases, V lost 5 bases, and 14 bases had no gene match. This chain's CDR3 is CASSVGTSLFRGQYF. As DNA, the CDR3 is TGTGCCAGCAGTGTCGGGACTAGCCTGTTCCGCGGGCAGTATTTT.

This chain uses TRBV7-6 with TRBJ1-2; D may be TRBD1 (6 bases). CDR3 size: 14 residues. The V end was cut by 4 bases, the J end by 4 bases, with 13 bases between. Germline-derived CDR1 and CDR2 are SGHVS and FNYEAQ. Written as DNA, the CDR3 is TGTGCCAGCAGCTGGGCGGGACACCTCTATGGCTACACCTTC. It is translated as CASSWAGHLYGYTF.

The chain combines TRBV10-3 with TRBJ2-5; 11 bases line up with TRBD2. The CDR3 consists of 15 residues. Germline CDR1 reads ENHRY; CDR2 reads SYGVKD. V shed 6 bases, J shed 5 bases, and the junction held 8 bases outside the gene matches. CDR3 DNA sequence: TGTGCCATCAGCGCGACTAGCGGGATGTCTGAGACCCAGTACTTC. This sequence encodes CAISATSGMSETQYF.

This chain connects TRBV24-1 to TRBJ1-1, with a possible D match to TRBD1 (5 bases). The CDR3 loop spans 11 amino acids. Trimming left V 5 bases short and J 8 bases short, with 8 bases between. Per the germline V gene, CDR1 is KGHDR and CDR2 is SFDVKD. The CDR3 reads CATSVRGEAFF. In DNA, the CDR3 is TGTGCCACCAGTGTCCGGGGGGAAGCTTTCTTT.

This clonotype was detected only a few times. The rearrangement uses TRBV10-3 and TRBJ2-7; the match to TRBD2 covers 12 bases. The germline V gene encodes CDR1 ENHRY and CDR2 SYGVKD. V shed 2 bases, J shed 0 bases, and the junction held 8 bases outside the gene matches. CDR3 length: 18 residues. CDR3 sequence (DNA): TGTGCCATCAGTGAGCCCACGACTAGCGGGAGCTTCTCCTACGAGCAGTACTTC. It specifies CAISEPTTSGSFSYEQYF.

This clonotype came up a few times. The chain combines TRBV24-1 with TRBJ2-2; D may match TRBD1 or TRBD2 (5 bases each). Germline values: CDR1 KGHDR, CDR2 SFDVKD. The CDR3 extends over 17 amino acids. The germline V and J ends were trimmed by 4 bases and 4 bases, with 18 bases remaining between them. CDR3 loop: CATSEPPGAGTTGELFF. The CDR3 DNA follows: TGTGCCACCAGTGAACCTCCGGGCGCAGGGACCACCGGGGAGCTGTTTTTT.

This clonotype was recorded once. The rearrangement joins TRBV18 to TRBJ2-7; 10 positions agree with TRBD2. The V segment lost 0 bases and the J segment 5 bases; nucleotides outside the gene matches: 13. This CDR3 contains 18 residues. Looked up from germline, CDR1 is KGHSH and CDR2 is LQKENI. CDR3 residues: CASSPPGSSSGSVHEQYV. The CDR3 coding sequence is TGTGCCAGCTCACCACCAGGTTCGTCTAGCGGGAGCGTCCACGAGCAGTACGTC.

This clonotype was detected only a few times. This sequence joins TRBV7-3 and TRBJ2-5; 11 positions match TRBD2. Germline loops: CDR1 SGHTA, CDR2 FQGTGA. The V and J ends lost 6 bases and 2 bases, in that order; junction bases with no gene match: 5. The CDR3 is made up of 15 amino acids. In DNA, the CDR3 is TGTGCCAGCAGTCCGACTAGCGGGGAACAAGAGACCCAGTACTTC. Amino acid sequence: CASSPTSGEQETQYF.

This clonotype came up many times. The chain links TRBV7-2 to TRBJ2-1; D is uncertain. Germline V CDR1 and CDR2: SGHTA, FQGNSA. Between the trimmed V and J ends, which lost 5 bases and 0 bases, there was a span of 11 bases. The CDR3 spans 15 residues. CDR3 DNA: TGTGCCAGCAGCCACAGAGATAGCTCCTACAATGAGCAGTTCTTC. Translating it yields CASSHRDSSYNEQFF.